This T cell receptor beta chain was sequenced for a study of cytomegalovirus exposure and HLA in healthy donors listed by TCRdb under 2017. For the wider study: According to an earlier analysis of a few hundred of the donors, about 180 million T cells yielded approximately 120 million unique TCR beta sequences and about 300 Gb of sequence data. An early release covering around 630 HLA-typed donors comprised approximately 290 gigabases of sequencing data and roughly 86 million unique TCR sequences. Of the roughly 400 genotyped donors, 75% to 85% were placed in the genetic ancestry cluster associated with self-reported Caucasian donors. The study was designed to test whether signatures of past pathogen exposure could be identified by cataloging public T cell receptors. Using immunosequencing, the study profiled T cell repertoires from about 610 subjects and related those repertoires to cytomegalovirus serostatus. Besides the first cohort of 550 to 750 subjects, a separate validation cohort made up of 120 or so different subjects was used. To predict cytomegalovirus infection status, the study combined high-throughput TCR immunosequencing, statistical association of individual TCRs with disease status, and machine learning. To study patterns of TCR occurrence, a later analysis re-analyzed previously published TCR beta repertoires from several hundred donors and added high-resolution HLA genotyping. In the later analysis, no new phenotypic data were used to find candidate immune exposures; instead, reliance was placed on TCR beta sequences and their occurrence across donors. To decide whether each TCR beta V gene segment behaved as functional or pseudogenic, an earlier analysis of some 600 of the donors relied on high-throughput TCR beta sequencing. Donor age, sex, ethnicity and CMV serostatus were compiled alongside the repertoire data. Genome-wide SNP genotypes for about 60% of the 666 donors were used in a later genetic analysis, which treated that subset as a discovery cohort. All discovery cohort repertoires had been generated on a single sequencing platform. HLA typing covered class I and class II loci at four-digit resolution. Typing coverage differed by locus: A, B, C, DRB1 and DQB1 were typed in roughly 620-630 donors, DQA1 in 500 to 550, DPA1 in approximately 610, and DPB1 in approximately 450. Because of strong linkage in the cohort, roughly five DR-DQ haplotypes were treated as single units for association and clustering. Among 398 genotyped donors of the cohort, an average of around 220,000 unique TCR beta nucleotide sequences was sequenced per donor, of which about 19% were non-productive.

V is cut back by 6 bases and J by 7 bases, with 16 bases in the junction unmatched. Inclusive of the bounding cysteine and phenylalanine, the CDR3 is 15 residues long. The entry retains the CDR3 DNA only, 45 bases that are in frame from base 1. CDR1 and CDR2 were assigned from the germline V gene (reference sequence) as GTSNPN and SVGIG. Study-wide findings and limitations: The sequencing pipeline was judged likely to have produced a cluster of highly shared sequence variants as a technical artifact. CMV serostatus was the only immune exposure information available for the cohort. A later analysis found that HLA-associated TCR beta chains were more clonally expanded and had lower generation probabilities than equally common non-associated chains. Compared with the 666-donor mean, donors in an Asian-associated ancestry cluster had fewer N-insertions in productive TCRs, according to a later genetic analysis. The classifier was reported to diagnose cytomegalovirus status with high specificity and sensitivity in both the original and validation cohorts. A few of the identified cytomegalovirus-associated TCR beta chains were confirmed in vitro to be specific for cytomegalovirus antigens. In an earlier analysis of fewer than 750 of the donors, most TCR beta V segments were observed in productive rearrangements about 90% or about 30% of the time, broadly matching IMGT annotations. Several of the top co-occurrence clusters appeared to be linked to parvovirus B19, influenza, CMV and Epstein-Barr virus, according to a later analysis. Assigning TCR associations to individual alleles was difficult when HLA alleles, especially DR and DQ, strongly co-occurred. Specific HLA alleles were associated with more than 15,000 TCR beta sequences at a false discovery rate of 0.05 in a later analysis. The earlier analysis of 450 to 700 of the donors excluded roughly 17 rarely observed V segments, including chromosome 9 orphons, because counts were too low. Roughly uniform sequencing depth across donors was assumed in presence/absence analyses, although this assumption may not hold. While some public TCRs were present in many individuals, most TCR sequences turned up only very rarely across donors. It was suggested by the authors that the approach could potentially be generalized to other disease states and immunological phenotypes. Linkage disequilibrium might explain the correlated functional status among segregating V segments, but an unknown experimental factor could not be ruled out. A further reported finding was that TCR beta sequences accurately predicted the HLA-A and HLA-B alleles for most subjects in the first cohort. According to a later analysis, most CMV-associated TCR beta chains appeared to be HLA-restricted, and the HLA associations seemed to be driven largely by CMV exposure. Some IMGT-functional V segments, including TRBV6-2 and TRBV6-3, could not be told apart with the 87-base-pair reads, so those segments were excluded. The study gave a list of 150 to 200 TCR beta chains associated with cytomegalovirus. In a later analysis, the rate of TCR association differed among HLA loci, with DRB1 alleles having the most associated TCRs and HLA-C alleles having the fewest. Because some donors lacked HLA typing at each locus, the association tests relied only on the typed subset. A later genetic analysis associated a missense DCLRE1C variant with V-gene and J-gene trimming of TCR beta chains, and an independent cohort replicated the association. In this cohort, only TCR beta chains were sequenced, and detectable features were limited by the absence of alpha or paired-chain data.

The cohort was made up of about 670 healthy bone marrow donors. All cohort members were sampled while nominally healthy, although unrecorded immune exposures were likely present. The donor was CMV seronegative and was included in the group of 352 seronegative cohort members. Every donor gave a peripheral blood sample, and the peripheral blood mononuclear cells from that sample were used for TCR beta sequencing. Genomic DNA extraction from the blood cell samples was performed with the Qiagen DNeasy Blood Extraction Kit. In regard to this clone: Its antigen is still unknown. It has no much larger one-base neighbor in the sample; base qualities were not kept.

Library generation was performed with the immunoSEQ multiplex PCR assay. For the multiplex PCR, a mixture combining 60 forward primers for TCR Vbeta segments and 13 reverse primers for TCR Jbeta segments was used. A multiplex PCR assay on genomic DNA amplified the CDR3 region of rearranged TCR beta genes. On the Illumina HiSeq System, the amplified TCR beta libraries were sequenced as 87-base-pair reads. As for how the authors treated the data: A later analysis tallied tens of millions of unique TCR beta chains across the roughly 610 repertoires, and approximately 9.9 million of those chains were shared by two or more donors. Raw reads were error-corrected and collapsed into unique sequences by a nearest-neighbor algorithm in which closely related sequences were merged to remove PCR and sequencing errors. CDR3 sequences were aligned to IMGT reference sequences to assign V, D and J gene segments. For a sequence to be retained, a match of at least six nucleotides to both a V gene segment and a J gene segment was required. Rearrangements were classified as productive when the CDR3 lacked stop codons and remained in frame with V and J, and all other rearrangements were classified as non-productive. Following IMGT convention, CDR3 was defined as the stretch from the second conserved V-encoded cysteine to the conserved J-encoded phenylalanine. The earlier analysis of roughly 590 of the donors excluded any sequence lacking an unambiguous match to a single V gene segment. In an earlier analysis of around 590 of the donors, a V segment was called functional when productive rearrangements were above 56.7%, and segregating when the standard deviation between donors exceeded 5%. To diagnose cytomegalovirus status from the catalog of TCR beta chain sequences, a statistical classification framework was built. A later analysis assigned V and J genes by comparing TCR nucleotide sequences with IMGT/GENE-DB human TR gene sequences. A later analysis assigned CDR3 sequences and most-parsimonious VDJ recombination scenarios with the TCRdist pipeline. In a later analysis, every TCR beta chain was defined by the combination of its CDR3 amino acid sequence and its V-gene family, and reads without a unique V-gene family were dropped. In a later analysis, approximately 640 highly shared, low-generation-probability nucleotide sequences were removed to address suspected cross-contamination and a sequencing artifact. In a later analysis, a clonal expansion index was calculated for each public chain from normalized within-repertoire ranks of inferred template counts. In a later analysis, generation probabilities were computed with a VDJ recombination model fitted to out-of-frame rearrangements, and the resulting probabilities were checked against IGoR. In a later analysis, hypergeometric tests were used to score TCR-TCR, TCR-HLA and TCR-CMV co-occurrence, with a repertoire-size bias correction applied to TCR pairs. False discovery rates were estimated in a later analysis by permuting HLA or CMV assignments 20 times. In a later analysis, co-occurring TCRs were grouped using DBSCAN, with TCRdist sequence similarity added in when clustering inside HLA-allele-positive subsets. Co-occurrence clustering excluded repertoires with fewer than 30,000 or more than 120,000 public chains, plus five with anomalous nucleotide sharing. Sourced from immuneACCESS, this table was stored by TCRdb with only in-frame sequences that have V and J called. A share of the clones is absent; for the studies checked, an unresolved V gene accounts for under half, and the remainder has no known explanation. For V, J and clone size, that table is used; D and trimming come from the DNA. The sample table contains 160,000 or so clones; only one count was recorded for around 76% of them. Over 1.1% of the sample belongs to the ten largest clones.

The receptor was isolated from a man aged 55 to 70 in good health and CMV-seronegative. The sequenced material came from PBMCs. The receptor chain draws on TRBV30 and TRBJ2-7, with 9 central nucleotides matching TRBD2. CDR3 reads: CACSPGAGGQEEQYF. Here is the DNA: TGTGCCTGTTCCCCCGGGGCGGGAGGGCAGGAAGAGCAGTACTTC.